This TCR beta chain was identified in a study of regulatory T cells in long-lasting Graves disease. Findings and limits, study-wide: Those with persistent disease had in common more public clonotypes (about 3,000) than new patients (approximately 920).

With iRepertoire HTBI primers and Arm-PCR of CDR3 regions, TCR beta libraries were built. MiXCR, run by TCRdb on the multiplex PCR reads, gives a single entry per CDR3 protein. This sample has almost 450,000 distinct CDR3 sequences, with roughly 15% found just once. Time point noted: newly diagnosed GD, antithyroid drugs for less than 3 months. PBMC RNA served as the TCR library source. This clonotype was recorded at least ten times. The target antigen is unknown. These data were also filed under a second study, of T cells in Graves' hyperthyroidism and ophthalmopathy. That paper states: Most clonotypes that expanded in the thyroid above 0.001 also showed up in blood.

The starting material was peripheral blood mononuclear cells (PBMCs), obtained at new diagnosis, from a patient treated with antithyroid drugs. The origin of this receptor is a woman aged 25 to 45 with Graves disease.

As DNA, the CDR3 is TGTGCCAGCTCGATGGACAGGGGTGGAAATGAGCAGTTCTTC. Its protein is CASSMDRGGNEQFF. This chain joins TRBV18 and TRBJ2-1, with 9 bases fitting TRBD1. Germline loops: CDR1 KGHSH, CDR2 LQKENI. The CDR3 has 14 amino acids. The junction had 7 bases not matched to a gene; V was cut back by 6 bases and J by 7 bases.